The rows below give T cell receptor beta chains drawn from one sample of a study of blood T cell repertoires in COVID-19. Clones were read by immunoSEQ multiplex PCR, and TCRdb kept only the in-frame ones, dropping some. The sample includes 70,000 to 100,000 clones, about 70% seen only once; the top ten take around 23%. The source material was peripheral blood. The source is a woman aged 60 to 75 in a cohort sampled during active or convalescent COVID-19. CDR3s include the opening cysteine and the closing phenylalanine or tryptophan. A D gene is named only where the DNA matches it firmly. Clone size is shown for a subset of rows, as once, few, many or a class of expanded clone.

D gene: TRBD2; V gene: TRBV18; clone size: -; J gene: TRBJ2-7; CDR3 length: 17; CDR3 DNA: TGTGCCAGCTCACCACCGAGGACCGGGACTAGCGGTATCGAGCAGTACTTC; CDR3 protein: CASSPPRTGTSGIEQYF
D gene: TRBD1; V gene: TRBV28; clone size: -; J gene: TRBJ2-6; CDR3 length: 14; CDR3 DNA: TGTGCCAGCAGACCGATAACAGGGGGCAACGTCCTGACTTTC; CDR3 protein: CASRPITGGNVLTF
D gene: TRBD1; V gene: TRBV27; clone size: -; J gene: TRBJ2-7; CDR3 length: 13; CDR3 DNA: TGTGCCAGCAGGGGACAGGGGGCCGGAGAGCAGTACTTC; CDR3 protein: CASRGQGAGEQYF
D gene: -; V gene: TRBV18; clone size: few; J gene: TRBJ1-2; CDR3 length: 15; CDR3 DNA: TGTGCCAGCTCTCGCGATTCACAGGCTACCTATGGCTACACCTTC; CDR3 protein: CASSRDSQATYGYTF
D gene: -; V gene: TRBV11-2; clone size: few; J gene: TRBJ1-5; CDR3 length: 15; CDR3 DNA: TGTGCCAGCAGCCCACAAGGGGGACACCGAGTCGCCCAGCATTTT; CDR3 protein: CASSPQGGHRVAQHF
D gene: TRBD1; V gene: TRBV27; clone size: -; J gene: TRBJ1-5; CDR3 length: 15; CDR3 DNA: TGTGCCAGCCGTCTGGGACAGGGCATCAATCAGCCCCAGCATTTT; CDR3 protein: CASRLGQGINQPQHF
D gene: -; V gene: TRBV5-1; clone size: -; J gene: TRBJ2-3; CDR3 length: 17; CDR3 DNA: TGCGCCAGCAGCGTCGGACTCCACCCATCGGGTAGAGATACGCAGTATTTT; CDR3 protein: CASSVGLHPSGRDTQYF
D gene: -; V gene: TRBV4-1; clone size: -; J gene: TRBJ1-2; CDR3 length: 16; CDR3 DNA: TGCGCCAGCAGCCATCTCCTTTTCTCCCTATACTATGGCTACACCTTC; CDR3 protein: CASSHLLFSLYYGYTF
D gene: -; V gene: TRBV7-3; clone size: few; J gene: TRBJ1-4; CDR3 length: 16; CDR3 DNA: TGTGCCAGCAGCTTAGGGCAACAGCCGGCTAATGAAAAACTGTTTTTT; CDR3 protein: CASSLGQQPANEKLFF
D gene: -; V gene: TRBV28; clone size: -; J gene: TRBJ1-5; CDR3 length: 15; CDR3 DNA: TGTGCCAGCAGCGGGGGGCAGGGTGGCAATCAGCCCCAGCATTTT; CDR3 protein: CASSGGQGGNQPQHF
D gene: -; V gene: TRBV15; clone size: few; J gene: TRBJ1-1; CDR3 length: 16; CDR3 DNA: TGTGCCACCAGCAGAGATCGGGCGAGGGAATCGGTAAGAGCTTTCTTT; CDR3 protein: CATSRDRARESVRAFF
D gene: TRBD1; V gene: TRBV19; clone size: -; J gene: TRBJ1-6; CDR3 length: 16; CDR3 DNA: TGTGCCAGCATGAGCAGGGGGGCCTCCTATAATTCACCCCTCCACTTT; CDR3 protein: CASMSRGASYNSPLHF
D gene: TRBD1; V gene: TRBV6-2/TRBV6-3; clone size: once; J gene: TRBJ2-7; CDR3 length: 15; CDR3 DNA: TGTGCCAGCAGTTACAGGGACAGGGGTATATACGAGCAGTACTTC; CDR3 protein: CASSYRDRGIYEQYF
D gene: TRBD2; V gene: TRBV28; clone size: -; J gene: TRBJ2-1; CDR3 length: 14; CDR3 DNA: TGTGCCAGCAGTTCGACTAGCCTCTGGAATGAGCAGTTCTTC; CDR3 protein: CASSSTSLWNEQFF
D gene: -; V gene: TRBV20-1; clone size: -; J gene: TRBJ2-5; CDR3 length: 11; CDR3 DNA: TGCAGTGCTCACCCGCGGGAGACCCAGTACTTC; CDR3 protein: CSAHPRETQYF
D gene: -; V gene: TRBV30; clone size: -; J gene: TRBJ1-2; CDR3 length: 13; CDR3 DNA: TGTGCCTGGAGTGTACAGGCTAACTATGGCTACACCTTC; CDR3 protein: CAWSVQANYGYTF
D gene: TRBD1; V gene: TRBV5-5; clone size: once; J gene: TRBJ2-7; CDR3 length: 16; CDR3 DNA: TGTGCCAGCAGCTCACTACCAGGGGGCGCGATGGACGAGCAGTACTTC; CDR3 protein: CASSSLPGGAMDEQYF
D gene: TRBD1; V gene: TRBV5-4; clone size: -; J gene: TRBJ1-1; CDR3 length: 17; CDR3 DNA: TGTGCCAGCAGCCTGATTAAGGGGACAGGGTCGAACACTGAAGCTTTCTTT; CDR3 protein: CASSLIKGTGSNTEAFF
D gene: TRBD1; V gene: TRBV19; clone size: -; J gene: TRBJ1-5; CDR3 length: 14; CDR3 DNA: TGTGCCACAAAAGCCCCAGGGGGCGGACAGCCCCAGCATTTT; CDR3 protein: CATKAPGGGQPQHF
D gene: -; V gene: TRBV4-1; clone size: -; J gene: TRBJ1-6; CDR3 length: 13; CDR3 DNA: TGCGCCAGCAGCACACACGGGAAATCACCCCTCCACTTT; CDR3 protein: CASSTHGKSPLHF
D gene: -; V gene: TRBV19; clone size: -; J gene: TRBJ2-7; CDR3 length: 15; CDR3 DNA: TGTGCCAGTAGTATAAGGGGCGGTAGCTCCTACGAGCAGTACTTC; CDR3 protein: CASSIRGGSSYEQYF
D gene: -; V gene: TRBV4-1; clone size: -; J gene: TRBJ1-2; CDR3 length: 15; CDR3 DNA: TGCGCCAGCAGCCAGTCAGGTGGGGCCCGCTTTGGCTACACCTTC; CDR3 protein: CASSQSGGARFGYTF
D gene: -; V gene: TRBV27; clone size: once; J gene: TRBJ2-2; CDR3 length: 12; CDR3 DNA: TGTGCCAGCAGTTTACCGACCGGGGAGCTGTTTTTT; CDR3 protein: CASSLPTGELFF
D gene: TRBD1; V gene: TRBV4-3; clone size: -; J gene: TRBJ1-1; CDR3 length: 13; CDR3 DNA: TGCGCCAGCAGCCAGTACAGGGGGACTGAAGCTTTCTTT; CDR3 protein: CASSQYRGTEAFF
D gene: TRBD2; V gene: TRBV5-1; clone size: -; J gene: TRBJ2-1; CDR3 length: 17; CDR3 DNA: TGCGCCAGCAGCACGGGACTAGCGGGGGGGCCCTACAATGAGCAGTTCTTC; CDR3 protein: CASSTGLAGGPYNEQFF
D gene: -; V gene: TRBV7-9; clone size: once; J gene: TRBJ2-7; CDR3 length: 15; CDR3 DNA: TGTGCCAGCAGCTTGTCTGCCGGGGGGCCGGGCGAGCAGTACTTC; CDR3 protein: CASSLSAGGPGEQYF
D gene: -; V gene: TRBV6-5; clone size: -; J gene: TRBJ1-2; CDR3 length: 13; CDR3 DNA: TGTGCCAGCAGAAAACAGCAATGGCATGGCTACACCTTC; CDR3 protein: CASRKQQWHGYTF
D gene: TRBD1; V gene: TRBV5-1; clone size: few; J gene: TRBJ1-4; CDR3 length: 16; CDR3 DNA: TGCGCCAGCAGCCCCCGGACAGGGGACGGTAATGAAAAACTGTTTTTT; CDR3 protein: CASSPRTGDGNEKLFF
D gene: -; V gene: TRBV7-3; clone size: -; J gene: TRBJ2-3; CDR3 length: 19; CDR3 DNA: TGTGCCAGCAGCTTAACCTCCTGGCCCACTACCGAAAGCACAGATACGCAGTATTTT; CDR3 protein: CASSLTSWPTTESTDTQYF
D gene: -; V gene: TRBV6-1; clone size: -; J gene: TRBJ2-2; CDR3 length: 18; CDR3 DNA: TGTGCCAGCAGTGAAGCGCTGACGGGATACGCGAACACCGGGGAGCTGTTTTTT; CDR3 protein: CASSEALTGYANTGELFF
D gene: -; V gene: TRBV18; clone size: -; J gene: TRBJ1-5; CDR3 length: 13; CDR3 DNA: TGTGCCAGCTCACGGGCAGAATATCAGCCCCAGCATTTT; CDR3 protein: CASSRAEYQPQHF
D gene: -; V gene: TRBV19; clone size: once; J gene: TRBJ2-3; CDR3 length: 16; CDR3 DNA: TGTGCCAGTACTGGGGGGACTTCGACTAGCACAGATACGCAGTATTTT; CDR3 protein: CASTGGTSTSTDTQYF
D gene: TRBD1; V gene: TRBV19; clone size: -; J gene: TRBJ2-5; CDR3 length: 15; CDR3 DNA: TGTGCCAGTAGTATAGCCGGGACAGGGGAAGAGACCCAGTACTTC; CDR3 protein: CASSIAGTGEETQYF
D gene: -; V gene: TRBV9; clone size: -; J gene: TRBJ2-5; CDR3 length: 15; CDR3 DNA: TGTGCCAGCAGCGTAAGCCAGGGCTACAGGGAGACCCAGTACTTC; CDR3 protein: CASSVSQGYRETQYF
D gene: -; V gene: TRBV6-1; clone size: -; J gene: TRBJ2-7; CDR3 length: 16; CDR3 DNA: TGTGCCAGCAGTGACACGTTTACAGGGTGGCCCTACGAGCAGTACTTC; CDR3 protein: CASSDTFTGWPYEQYF
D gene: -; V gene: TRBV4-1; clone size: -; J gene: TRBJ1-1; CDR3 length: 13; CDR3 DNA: TGCGCCAGCAGCCAAGGGTTGAGTACTGAAGCTTTCTTT; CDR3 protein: CASSQGLSTEAFF
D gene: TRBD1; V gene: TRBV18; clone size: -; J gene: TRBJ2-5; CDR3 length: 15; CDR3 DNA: TGTGCCAGCTCACCACCAACAGGGGCCAAAGAGACCCAGTACTTC; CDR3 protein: CASSPPTGAKETQYF
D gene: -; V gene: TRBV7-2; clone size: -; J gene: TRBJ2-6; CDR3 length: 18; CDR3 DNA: TGTGCCAGCAGCTTAGTAAGGGGCGGAAGCTCTGGGGCCAACGTCCTGACTTTC; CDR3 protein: CASSLVRGGSSGANVLTF
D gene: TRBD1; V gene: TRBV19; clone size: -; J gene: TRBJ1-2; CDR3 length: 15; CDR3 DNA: TGTGCCAGTAGTATCCCTACGACAGGGCCCTATGGCTACACCTTC; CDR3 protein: CASSIPTTGPYGYTF
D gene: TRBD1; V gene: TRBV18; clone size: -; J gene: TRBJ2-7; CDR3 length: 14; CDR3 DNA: TGTGCCAGCTCGTACGGACAGGTATCCTACGAGCAGTACTTC; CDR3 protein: CASSYGQVSYEQYF
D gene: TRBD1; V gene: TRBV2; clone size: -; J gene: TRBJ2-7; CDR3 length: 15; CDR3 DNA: TGTGCCAGCAGTGAATTGGGACAGGGCGGGTACGAGCAGTACTTC; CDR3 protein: CASSELGQGGYEQYF
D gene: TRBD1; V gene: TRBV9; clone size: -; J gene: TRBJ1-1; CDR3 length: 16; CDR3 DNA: TGTGCCAGCAGCTTGGGACAGGGGAGTTTGAACACTGAAGCTTTCTTT; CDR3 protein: CASSLGQGSLNTEAFF
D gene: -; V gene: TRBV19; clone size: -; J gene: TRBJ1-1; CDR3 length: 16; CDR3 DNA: TGTGCCAGTAGTATGTGGGACTCGGGTAGGGACACTGAAGCTTTCTTT; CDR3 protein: CASSMWDSGRDTEAFF
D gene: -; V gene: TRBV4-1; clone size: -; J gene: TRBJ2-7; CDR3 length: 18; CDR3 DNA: TGCGCCAGCAGCCAGGGGGGTCCGGGGGACCCCAGGTCCTACGAGCAGTACTTC; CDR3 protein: CASSQGGPGDPRSYEQYF
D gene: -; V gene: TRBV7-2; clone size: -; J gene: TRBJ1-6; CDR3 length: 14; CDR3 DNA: TGTGCCAGCAGCTTATTCAGGGAGGAGTCACCCCTCCACTTT; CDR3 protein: CASSLFREESPLHF
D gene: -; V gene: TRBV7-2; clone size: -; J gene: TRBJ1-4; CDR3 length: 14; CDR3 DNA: TGTGCCAGCAGCGAGCCGGGTCTTAATGAAAAACTGTTTTTT; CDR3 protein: CASSEPGLNEKLFF
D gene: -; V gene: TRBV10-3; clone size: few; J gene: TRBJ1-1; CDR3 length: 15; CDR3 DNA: TGTGCCATCAGTGCAGGACAGACCATGAACACTGAAGCTTTCTTT; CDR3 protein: CAISAGQTMNTEAFF
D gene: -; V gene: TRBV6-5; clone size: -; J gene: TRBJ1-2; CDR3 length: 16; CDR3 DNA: TGTGCCAGCAGTTACTCGACCCGGGTACCAAGCTATGGCTACACCTTC; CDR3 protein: CASSYSTRVPSYGYTF
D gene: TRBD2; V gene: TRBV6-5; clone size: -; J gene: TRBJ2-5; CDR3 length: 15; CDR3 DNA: TGTGCCAGCAGCCAACTAGCGGGGGGGCAAGAGACCCAGTACTTC; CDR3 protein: CASSQLAGGQETQYF
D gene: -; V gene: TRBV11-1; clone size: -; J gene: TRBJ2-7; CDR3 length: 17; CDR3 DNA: TGTGCCAGCAGCTTAGCGGCCGCAGGGGCGGCCTCCTACGAGCAGTACTTC; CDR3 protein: CASSLAAAGAASYEQYF
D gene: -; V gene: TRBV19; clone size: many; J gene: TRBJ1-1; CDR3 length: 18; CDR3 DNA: TGTGCCAGTAGCCCCCGCCCGGGGGGGGAAGTGTCTGTCGCTGAAGCTTTCTTT; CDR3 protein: CASSPRPGGEVSVAEAFF
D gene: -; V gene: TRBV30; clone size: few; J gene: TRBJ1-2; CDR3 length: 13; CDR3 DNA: TGTGCCTGGAGTGTAAGAGGGGGCTATGGCTACACCTTC; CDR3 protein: CAWSVRGGYGYTF
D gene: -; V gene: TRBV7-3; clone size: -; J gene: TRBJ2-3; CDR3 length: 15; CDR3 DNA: TGTGCCAGCAGCTTACAACCGACTAGCACAGATACGCAGTATTTT; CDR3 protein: CASSLQPTSTDTQYF